This TCR beta chain was captured in a study of blood T cell repertoires in COVID-19. Study-level information: Acute-phase and convalescent COVID-19 samples originated in the United States, Italy and Spain. T cells, B-cell-depleted T cells, or PBMCs supplied cDNA or gDNA.

Per the original data handling: Nucleated cell number was recorded as an estimate derived from reference gene primer amplification. The data were produced by immunoSEQ multiplex PCR, yet TCRdb's version contains in-frame clones alone and is incomplete. For V, J and clone size, that table is used; D and trimming come from the DNA. The sample holds tens of thousands of clones, roughly nine tenths seen once. Sequences were obtained from peripheral blood. This clonotype was sampled from a woman aged 80 or over with acute or convalescent COVID-19.

This CDR3 is CASTNVRGGRFGELFF. The CDR3, as DNA: TGTGCCAGTACCAATGTGCGGGGGGGCCGGTTCGGGGAGCTGTTTTTT. This chain joins TRBV19 and TRBJ2-2, with 9 positions matching TRBD2. There are 16 residues in the CDR3. Germline lookup yields CDR1 LNHDA and CDR2 SQIVND (reference sequence). The V segment lost 7 bases and the J segment 7 bases; nucleotides outside the gene matches: 13.